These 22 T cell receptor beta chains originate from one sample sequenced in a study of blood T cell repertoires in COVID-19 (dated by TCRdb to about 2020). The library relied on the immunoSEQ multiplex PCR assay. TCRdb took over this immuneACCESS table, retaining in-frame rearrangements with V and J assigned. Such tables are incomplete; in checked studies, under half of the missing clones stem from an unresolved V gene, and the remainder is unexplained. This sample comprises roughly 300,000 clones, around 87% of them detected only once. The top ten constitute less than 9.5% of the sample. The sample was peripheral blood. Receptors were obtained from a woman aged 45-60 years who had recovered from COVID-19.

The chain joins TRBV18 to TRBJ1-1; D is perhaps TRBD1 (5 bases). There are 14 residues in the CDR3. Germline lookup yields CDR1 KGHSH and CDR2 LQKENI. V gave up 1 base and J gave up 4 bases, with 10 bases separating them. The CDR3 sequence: CASSPLRDTTEAFF. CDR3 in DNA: TGTGCCAGCTCACCACTCAGGGATACCACTGAAGCTTTCTTT.

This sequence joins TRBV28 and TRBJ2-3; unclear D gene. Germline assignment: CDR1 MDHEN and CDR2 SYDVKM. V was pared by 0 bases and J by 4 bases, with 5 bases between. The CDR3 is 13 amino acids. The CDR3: CASSLWAPDTQYF. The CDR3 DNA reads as TGTGCCAGCAGTTTATGGGCCCCAGATACGCAGTATTTT.

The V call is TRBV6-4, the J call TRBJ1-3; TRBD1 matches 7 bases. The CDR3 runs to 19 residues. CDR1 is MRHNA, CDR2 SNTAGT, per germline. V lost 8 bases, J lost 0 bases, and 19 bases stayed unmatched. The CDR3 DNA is TGTGCCAGCTCTGTCCTGGTAACAGGGGCCACAATCTCTGGAAACACCATATATTTT. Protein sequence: CASSVLVTGATISGNTIYF.

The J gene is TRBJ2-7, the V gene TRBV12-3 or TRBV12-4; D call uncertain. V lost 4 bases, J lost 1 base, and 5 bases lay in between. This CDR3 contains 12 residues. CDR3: CASSSGSYEQYF. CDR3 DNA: TGTGCCAGCAGTTCCGGTTCCTACGAGCAGTACTTC.

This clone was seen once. CDR3 in DNA: TGCGCCAGCAGCCGGACAGGGGGCCCGAGACTGAAGAACACCGGGGAGCTGTTTTTT. Protein: CASSRTGGPRLKNTGELFF. The V gene is TRBV5-1, the J gene TRBJ2-2, with 11 bases lining up with TRBD1. This CDR3 spans 19 amino acids. Germline V CDR1 and CDR2: SGHRS, YFSETQ. V gave up 4 bases and J gave up 1 base; unmatched junction bases: 12. The complete variable domain, with remaining parts taken from reference TRBV5-1 and TRBJ2-2, reads KAGVTQTPRYLIKTRGQQVTLSCSPISGHRSVSWYQQTPGQGLQFLFEYFSETQRNKGNFPGRFSGRQFSNSRSEMNVSTLELGDSALYLCASSRTGGPRLKNTGELFFGEGSRLTVL.

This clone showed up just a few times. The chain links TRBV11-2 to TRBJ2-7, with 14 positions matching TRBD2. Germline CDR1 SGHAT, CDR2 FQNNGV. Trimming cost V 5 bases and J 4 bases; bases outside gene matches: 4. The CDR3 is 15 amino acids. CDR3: CASSLGTSGSYEQYF. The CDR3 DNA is TGTGCCAGCAGCCTCGGGACTAGCGGGAGTTACGAGCAGTACTTC.

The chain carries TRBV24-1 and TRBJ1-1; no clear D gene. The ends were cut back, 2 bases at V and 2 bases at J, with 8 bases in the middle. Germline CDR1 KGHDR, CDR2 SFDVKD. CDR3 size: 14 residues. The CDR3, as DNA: TGTGCCACCAGTGATTCAGGATATAACACTGAAGCTTTCTTT. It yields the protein CATSDSGYNTEAFF.

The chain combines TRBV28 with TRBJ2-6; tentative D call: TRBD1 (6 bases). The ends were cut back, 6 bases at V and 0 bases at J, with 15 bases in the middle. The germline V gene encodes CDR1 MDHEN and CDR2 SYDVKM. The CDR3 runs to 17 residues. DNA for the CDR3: TGTGCCAGCAGCACAATTGACAGGAACTCTGGGGCCAACGTCCTGACTTTC. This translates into CASSTIDRNSGANVLTF.

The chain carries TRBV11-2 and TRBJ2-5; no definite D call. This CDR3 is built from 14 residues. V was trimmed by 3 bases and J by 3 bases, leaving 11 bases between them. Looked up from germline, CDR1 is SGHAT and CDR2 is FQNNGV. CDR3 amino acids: CASSFILAEETQYF. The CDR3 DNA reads TGTGCCAGCAGCTTTATACTGGCGGAAGAGACCCAGTACTTC.

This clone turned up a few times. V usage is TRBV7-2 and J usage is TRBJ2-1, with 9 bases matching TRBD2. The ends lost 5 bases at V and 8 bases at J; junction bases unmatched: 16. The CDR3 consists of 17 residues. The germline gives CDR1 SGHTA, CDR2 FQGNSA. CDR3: CASSDRLAAPTVHEQFF. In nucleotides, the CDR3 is TGTGCCAGCAGCGACCGACTAGCGGCACCTACTGTCCATGAGCAGTTCTTC.

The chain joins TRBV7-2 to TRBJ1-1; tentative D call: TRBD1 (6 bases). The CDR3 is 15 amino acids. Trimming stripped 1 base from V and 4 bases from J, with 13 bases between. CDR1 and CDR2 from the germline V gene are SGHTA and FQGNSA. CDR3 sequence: CASSLVAGEGTEAFF. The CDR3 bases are TGTGCCAGCAGCTTAGTTGCAGGGGAGGGCACTGAAGCTTTCTTT.

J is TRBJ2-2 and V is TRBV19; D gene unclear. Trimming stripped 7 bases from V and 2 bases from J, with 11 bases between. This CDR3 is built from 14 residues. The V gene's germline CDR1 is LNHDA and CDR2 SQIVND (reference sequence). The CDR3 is CASKRQTNTGELFF. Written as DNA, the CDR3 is TGTGCCAGTAAACGGCAGACTAACACCGGGGAGCTGTTTTTT.

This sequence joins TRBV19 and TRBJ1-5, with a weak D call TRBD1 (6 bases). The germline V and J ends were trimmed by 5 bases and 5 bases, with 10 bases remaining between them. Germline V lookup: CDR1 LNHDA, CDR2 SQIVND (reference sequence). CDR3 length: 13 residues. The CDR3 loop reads CASSGQPDQPQHF. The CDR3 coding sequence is TGTGCCAGTAGTGGACAGCCTGATCAGCCCCAGCATTTT. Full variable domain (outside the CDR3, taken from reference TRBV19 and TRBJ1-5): DGGITQSPKYLFRKEGQNVTLSCEQNLNHDAMYWYRQDPGQGLRLIYYSQIVNDFQKGDIAEGYSVSREKKESFPLTVTSAQKNPTAFYLCASSGQPDQPQHFGDGTRLSIL.

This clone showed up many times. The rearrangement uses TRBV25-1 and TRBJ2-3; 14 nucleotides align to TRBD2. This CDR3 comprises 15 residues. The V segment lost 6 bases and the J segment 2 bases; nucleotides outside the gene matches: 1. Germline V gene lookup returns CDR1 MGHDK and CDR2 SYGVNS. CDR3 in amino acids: CASRTSGRVTDTQYF. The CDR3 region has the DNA TGTGCCAGCAGGACTAGCGGGAGGGTCACAGATACGCAGTATTTT.

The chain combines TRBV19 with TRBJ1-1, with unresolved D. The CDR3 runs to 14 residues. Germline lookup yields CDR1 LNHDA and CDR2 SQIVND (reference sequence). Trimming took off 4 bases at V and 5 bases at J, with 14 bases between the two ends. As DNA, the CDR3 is TGTGCCAGTAGTACAAACTTTGAAGAAACTGAAGCTTTCTTT. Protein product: CASSTNFEETEAFF.

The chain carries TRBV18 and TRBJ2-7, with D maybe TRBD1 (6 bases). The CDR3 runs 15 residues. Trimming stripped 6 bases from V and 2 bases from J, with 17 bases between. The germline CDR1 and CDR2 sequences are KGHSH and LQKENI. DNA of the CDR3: TGTGCCAGCTCGCTGGACAGTTCTGGAACCTACGAGCAGTACTTC. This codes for CASSLDSSGTYEQYF.

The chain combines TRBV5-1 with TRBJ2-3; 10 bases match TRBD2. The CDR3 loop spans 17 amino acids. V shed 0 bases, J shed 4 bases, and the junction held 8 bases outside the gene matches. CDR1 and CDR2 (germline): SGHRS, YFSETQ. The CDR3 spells CASSLAASGSMSDTQYF. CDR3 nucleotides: TGCGCCAGCAGCTTGGCCGCTAGCGGGAGTATGTCAGATACGCAGTATTTT.

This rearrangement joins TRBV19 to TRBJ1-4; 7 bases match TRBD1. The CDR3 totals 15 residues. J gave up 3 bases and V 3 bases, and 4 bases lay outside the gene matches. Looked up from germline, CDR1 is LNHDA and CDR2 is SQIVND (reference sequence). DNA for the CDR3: TGTGCCAGTAGTATGGGACAGCCCTCTAATGAAAAACTGTTTTTT. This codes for CASSMGQPSNEKLFF.

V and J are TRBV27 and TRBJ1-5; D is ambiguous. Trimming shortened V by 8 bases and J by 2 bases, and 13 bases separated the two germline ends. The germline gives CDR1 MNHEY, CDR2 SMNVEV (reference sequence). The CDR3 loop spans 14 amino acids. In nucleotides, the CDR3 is TGTGCCAGCCGACCGGGTTCGGGCAATCAGCCCCAGCATTTT. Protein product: CASRPGSGNQPQHF.

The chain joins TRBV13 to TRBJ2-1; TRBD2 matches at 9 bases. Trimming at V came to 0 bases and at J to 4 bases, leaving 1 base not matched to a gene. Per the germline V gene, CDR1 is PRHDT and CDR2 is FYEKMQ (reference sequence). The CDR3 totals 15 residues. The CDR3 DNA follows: TGTGCCAGCAGCTTAGGGACTAGCGGATACAATGAGCAGTTCTTC. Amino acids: CASSLGTSGYNEQFF.

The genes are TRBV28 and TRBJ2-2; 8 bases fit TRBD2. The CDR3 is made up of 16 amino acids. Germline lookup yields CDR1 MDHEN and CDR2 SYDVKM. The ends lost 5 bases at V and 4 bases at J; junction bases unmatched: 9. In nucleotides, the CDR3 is TGTGCCAGCAGTAGACAAGCGGGAGAGGGCACCGGGGAGCTGTTTTTT. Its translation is CASSRQAGEGTGELFF.

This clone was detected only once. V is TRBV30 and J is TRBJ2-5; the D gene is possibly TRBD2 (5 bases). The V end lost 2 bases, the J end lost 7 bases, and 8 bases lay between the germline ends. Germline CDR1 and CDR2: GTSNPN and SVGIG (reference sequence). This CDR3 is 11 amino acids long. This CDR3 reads CAWSSGGTQYF. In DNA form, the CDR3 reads TGTGCCTGGAGTAGTGGAGGGACCCAGTACTTC.